A selection of T cell receptor beta chains follows, all from one sample in a study of technical replicates of blood from a few donors. Clones were sequenced by immunoSEQ multiplex PCR, and TCRdb holds only the in-frame ones, with some missing. The table has about 88,000 clones, around 94% seen once; the top ten hold 0.25%. Sequencing was performed on T cells isolated from PBMCs. The source is a human donor in good health. Each CDR3 is given with its conserved first and last residue. The D gene is left open where the match is weak. Where a row states a size, it is once, few, many or the class of an expanded clone; other rows omit it.

cdr3_length	clone_size	v_call	d_call	j_call	cdr3_nt	cdr3_aa
15	.	TRBV27	.	TRBJ2-2	TGTGCCAGCAATATTGTGGCGTCGGGCACCGGGGAGCTGTTTTTT	CASNIVASGTGELFF
15	once	TRBV28	TRBD2	TRBJ2-1	TGTGCCAGCAGTTTAGGGCTAGCGGGGGGCAATGAGCAGTTCTTC	CASSLGLAGGNEQFF
16	.	TRBV9	TRBD2	TRBJ2-5	TGTGCCAGCAGCGTGGGGGCTAGCGGGAGACAAGAGACCCAGTACTTC	CASSVGASGRQETQYF
15	once	TRBV7-2	TRBD1	TRBJ2-7	TGTGCCAGCAGCTCCTGGACAGGGGCCTCCTACGAGCAGTACTTC	CASSSWTGASYEQYF
12	.	TRBV6-5	TRBD1	TRBJ2-7	TGTGCCAGCAGACAGGGGGATTACGAGCAGTACTTC	CASRQGDYEQYF
15	.	TRBV30	TRBD2	TRBJ2-1	TGTGCCTGGAGAGCTAGCGGGGAGACCTACAATGAGCAGTTCTTC	CAWRASGETYNEQFF
17	.	TRBV7-9	TRBD1	TRBJ2-4	TGTGCCAGCAGCCCAAGCCACAGGGGGAGGGCCAAAAACATTCAGTACTTC	CASSPSHRGRAKNIQYF
12	.	TRBV11-2	.	TRBJ2-2	TGTGCCAGCAGCTTAGAATACGGGGAGCTGTTTTTT	CASSLEYGELFF
13	.	TRBV15	.	TRBJ1-1	TGTGCCACCAGCAGCCTGGGCAGAACTGAAGCTTTCTTT	CATSSLGRTEAFF
15	.	TRBV27	.	TRBJ2-7	TGTGCCACCTCTTCATTGGGGGGAACAAACTACGAGCAGTACTTC	CATSSLGGTNYEQYF
14	.	TRBV9	.	TRBJ1-1	TGTGCCAGCAGCGCAGGACAGCTCAACACTGAAGCTTTCTTT	CASSAGQLNTEAFF
13	.	TRBV19	.	TRBJ2-1	TGTGCCAGTAGTACAAGCCACCAGGGGTTACAGTTCTTC	CASSTSHQGLQFF
14	.	TRBV5-4	.	TRBJ2-7	TGTGCCAGCAGGAGCGGCCTGGGGTCGTACGAGCAGTACTTC	CASRSGLGSYEQYF
13	.	TRBV5-1	.	TRBJ1-2	TGCGCCAGCAGCTTGGGGGACAACGAATCCTACACCTTC	CASSLGDNESYTF
16	.	TRBV7-6	.	TRBJ1-1	TGTGCCAGCAGCTTAGCCAGGGCGGAGTTCTCCACTGAAGCTTTCTTT	CASSLARAEFSTEAFF
14	.	TRBV6-5	TRBD2	TRBJ2-7	TGTGCCAGCAGTTATACTAGCGGAAGGTCCGAGCAGTACTTC	CASSYTSGRSEQYF
13	.	TRBV2	.	TRBJ1-2	TGTGCCAGCAGTGGCGAGACTAGCAATGGCTACACCTTC	CASSGETSNGYTF
19	.	TRBV7-6	TRBD2	TRBJ2-1	TGTGCCAGCAGCCCGTTGGGGTTACTAGCGGTAAGCTCCTACAATGAGCAGTTCTTC	CASSPLGLLAVSSYNEQFF
16	.	TRBV5-1	.	TRBJ2-1	TGCGCCAGCAGCTTGTCCTTCCCAGGGAGGAGTGATGAGCAGTTCTTC	CASSLSFPGRSDEQFF
15	.	TRBV14	TRBD1	TRBJ1-2	TGTGCCAGCAGCCGGACAGGGGGCGCGAACTATGGCTACACCTTC	CASSRTGGANYGYTF
14	.	TRBV5-4	TRBD1	TRBJ2-7	TGTGCCAGCAGCTTAGGGGACAGGCCCTACGAGCAGTACTTC	CASSLGDRPYEQYF
14	.	TRBV12-5	.	TRBJ2-5	TGTGCTAGTGGTTTGGTTGGGGGCCGGCAGACCCAGTACTTC	CASGLVGGRQTQYF
14	few	TRBV19	TRBD2	TRBJ2-7	TGTGCCAGTAACTTTAGCGGGGGGGACCTCGAGCAGTACTTC	CASNFSGGDLEQYF
12	.	TRBV7-9	.	TRBJ1-5	TGTGCCAGCAGCTTCTTGAGTCAGCCCCAGCATTTT	CASSFLSQPQHF
16	.	TRBV11-2	.	TRBJ1-4	TGTGCCAGCAGCTTAGAAGTCGGGGCAACTAATGAAAAACTGTTTTTT	CASSLEVGATNEKLFF
13	.	TRBV29-1	TRBD2	TRBJ2-7	TGCAGCGTTGAAAGCGGCGGGAGCGACGAGCAGTACTTC	CSVESGGSDEQYF
15	.	TRBV11-3	TRBD2	TRBJ2-7	TGTGCCAGCAGCTTATTCCAGCGGGGGTTCTACGAGCAGTACTTC	CASSLFQRGFYEQYF